This passage covers 23 T cell receptor delta chains from one sample sequenced in a study of γδ T cells in repeated Plasmodium falciparum infection. TCRdb re-processed the multiplex PCR reads via CATT. The sample contains roughly 93,000 delta-chain clones, approximately 0.96% of which appear only once. Flow sorting of PBMC yielded separate Vgamma9/Vdelta2+ and Vdelta2-negative gammadelta T cell populations for bulk repertoire analysis. The sample was gamma-delta T cells from blood. The source of these receptors is a pool of human donors (malaria-infected and uninfected, not separated).

This clone is medium-sized by share. Distinct nucleotide sequences in the sample also encode this CDR3. CDR3 DNA: TGTGCTCTTGGGGAACTAGAGGAAGTGCCCATGCCCTACTGGTACACCGATAAACTCATCTTT. Translated: CALGELEEVPMPYWYTDKLIF. The chain recombines TRDV1 with TRDJ1, with D tentatively TRDD2 or TRDD3 (5 bases each). The V and J ends lost 0 bases and 0 bases respectively, with 26 bases between them. Germline values: CDR1 TSWWSYY, CDR2 QGS. This CDR3 has 21 residues.

About this clone: It differs at one base from a far larger clone, so likely a read error. Other DNA sequences in the same sample also yield this CDR3. This chain links TRAV38-2/DV8 with TRDJ2; 9 positions agree with TRDD2. This CDR3 has 18 amino acids. CDR1 is TSESDYY, CDR2 QEAYKQQN, per germline. CDR3 loop: CAYRGLPTVWGQTAQLFF. CDR3 sequence (DNA): TGTGCTTATAGGGGCCTTCCTACCGTCTGGGGACAGACAGCACAGCTCTTCTTT.

This clone has more than one count but fewer than ten. This DNA translates differently at residue 16 from the TCRdb protein, which is that of a much larger clone; a read error is likely, and the protein shown is the DNA's own translation. Distinct nucleotide sequences in the sample also encode this CDR3. The CDR3 spells CAFPSPCVLGDTQDKPIF. In DNA, the CDR3 is TGTGCCTTTCCTTCCCCCTGCGTACTGGGGGATACGCAGGATAAACCCATCTTT. The gene calls are TRDV3 and TRDJ1, with 13 bases fitting TRDD3. Germline V gene sequence: CDR1 TVYSNPD, CDR2 GDNSRS (reference sequence). This CDR3 is 18 amino acids long.

This clone turned up a few times. The TCRdb protein, from a much larger clone, departs from this DNA's translation at residue 13, likely by read error; the protein shown derives from the DNA. The V call is TRDV2, the J call TRDJ1; TRDD3 aligns across 9 bases. TCRdb carries no J gene annotation; the J gene was assigned here by matching the DNA with germline. Germline-derived CDR1 and CDR2 are GEAIGNYY and EKD. The CDR3 sequence is 16 residues long. CDR3 amino acids: CACDTLLGEHTDELIF. The CDR3 DNA is TGTGCCTGTGACACTCTACTGGGGGAGCACACCGATGAACTCATCTTT.

By its share, this clone is medium-sized (0.01 to 0.1%). The sample contains more than one DNA sequence encoding this CDR3. This CDR3 is CACDNRWGRADKLIF. DNA of the CDR3: TGTGCCTGTGACAACCGCTGGGGGAGGGCCGATAAACTCATCTTT. The genes are TRDV2 and TRDJ1; 8 bases match TRDD3. This CDR3 is 15 amino acids long. J was trimmed by 3 bases and V by 2 bases; bases with no gene match: 7. In germline, CDR1 is GEAIGNYY, CDR2 EKD.

On this clone: This DNA's translation and the protein TCRdb lists, from a much larger clone, do not match at residue 15, likely due to a read error; the protein shown is translated from the DNA. The chain couples TRDV2 to TRDJ1; no firm D call. No J gene was available from TCRdb, and it was assigned here by a germline match of the DNA. Germline V gene sequence: CDR1 GEAIGNYY, CDR2 EKD. This CDR3 comprises 18 residues. CDR3 protein: CACDTRSKVHPYTDRLIF. The CDR3 DNA is TGTGCCTGTGACACCCGGTCTAAGGTCCATCCGTACACCGATAGACTCATCTTT.

This clone was observed a few times. TCRdb records a much larger clone's protein for this DNA, with a difference at residue 13 that likely arises from a read error; the protein given is the translation of the DNA. This chain connects TRDV3 to TRDJ1; 8 bases match TRDD2. CDR1 and CDR2 from the germline V gene are TVYSNPD and GDNSRS (reference sequence). CDR3 length: 20 residues. With V trimmed by 1 base and J by 2 bases, 24 bases remained unmatched. CDR3 DNA sequence: TGTGCCTTTACTGGCCTTCCTATTATCGTTAGCCCAAAAACGACCGATAAACTCATCTTT. Its translation is CAFTGLPIIVSPKTTDKLIF.

Comments on this clone: The protein TCRdb lists belongs to a much larger clone and differs from this DNA's translation at residue 14, which points to a read error; the protein shown is made from the DNA. This chain uses TRDV2 with TRDJ1; a weak D match, TRDD2 (5 bases). The CDR3 is made up of 16 amino acids. CDR1 GEAIGNYY and CDR2 EKD come from the germline V gene. CDR3 sequence: CACDRAYAPSTDKHIF. The DNA for the CDR3 is TGTGCCTGTGACAGGGCCTACGCCCCATCCACCGATAAACACATCTTT.

On this clone itself: This likely stems from a read error, as it lies one base from a far larger clone. Other nucleotide sequences in the sample specify the same CDR3. V usage is TRDV1 and J usage is TRDJ1, with 8 bases fitting TRDD3. The CDR3 has 20 amino acids. CDR1 is TSWWSYY, CDR2 QGS, per germline. As DNA, the CDR3 is TGTGCTCTCGGGGAACTAAATCCCAACTACTGGGGGTGGAGAACCGATAAACTCATCTTT. Translation gives CALGELNPNYWGWRTDKLIF.

There are many counts of this clone. The protein recorded in TCRdb matches a much larger clone and deviates from this DNA's translation at residue 11, suggesting a read error; the protein here is obtained by translating the DNA. The V gene is TRDV2, the J gene TRDJ1; 10 bases are a match to TRDD3. The junction had 8 bases not matched to a gene; V was cut back by 1 base and J by 4 bases. CDR1 is GEAIGNYY and CDR2 is EKD in the germline V gene. The CDR3 spans 16 residues. The CDR3 region is CACDTSRGIRGDKLIF. In nucleotides, the CDR3 is TGTGCCTGTGACACAAGTCGGGGGATACGAGGCGATAAACTCATCTTT.

About this clone itself: TCRdb has a much larger clone's protein, which differs at residue 10 from the translation of this DNA, likely because of a read error; what is shown is the protein translated from the DNA. The J gene is TRDJ1, the V gene TRDV2; a possible D gene is TRDD3 (6 bases). Germline CDR1 reads GEAIGNYY; CDR2 reads EKD. There are 15 residues in the CDR3. The V end lost 3 bases, the J end lost 4 bases, and 17 bases lay between the germline ends. CDR3 protein: CACDAGDPKVDKLIF. Written as DNA, the CDR3 is TGTGCCTGTGACGCTGGGGACCCCAAGGTCGATAAACTCATCTTT.

This clone has only a few counts. The protein recorded in TCRdb matches a much larger clone and deviates from this DNA's translation at residue 10, suggesting a read error; the protein here is obtained by translating the DNA. The chain joins TRDV1 to TRDJ1; 8 nucleotides line up with TRDD3. Losses at the gene ends were 2 bases for V and 11 bases for J; bases not matched to a gene: 31. Germline values: CDR1 TSWWSYY, CDR2 QGS. The CDR3 spans 21 residues. The CDR3 sequence is CALGERYFNAIRDTRVVNLIF. The CDR3 region has the DNA TGTGCTCTTGGGGAAAGGTATTTTAATGCTATAAGGGATACGAGAGTGGTGAATCTCATCTTT.

As for this clone: The mismatch at residue 12 between this DNA's translation and the TCRdb protein of a much larger clone likely reflects a read error; the protein shown is translated from the DNA. The chain recombines TRDV1 with TRDJ3, with TRDD3 identical over 8 bases. As TCRdb names no J gene, one was assigned here on the basis of a DNA match to germline. The CDR3 sequence is 23 residues long. With V trimmed by 2 bases and J by 0 bases, 18 bases remained unmatched. Germline V CDR1 and CDR2: TSWWSYY, QGS. In DNA, the CDR3 is TGTGCTCTTGGGGAAACGACCTTCCCCTGGGGGACACCCACCTCCTGGGACACCCGACAGATGTTTTTC. It translates to CALGETTFPWGTPTSWDTRQMFF.

This clone was seen more than once but under ten times. This likely traces to a read error, being one base from a far larger clone. Additional DNA sequences in this sample encode the identical CDR3. This sequence joins TRDV1 and TRDJ1; possible D gene TRDD3, 7 bases. CDR3 length: 25 amino acids. V was shortened by 3 bases and J by 1 base, with 42 bases between the two germline ends. Germline-derived CDR1 and CDR2 are TSWWSYY and QGS. The DNA of the CDR3 is TGTGCTCTTGGGGATAGAGGAGTTTGGTCCTTCCCACTGGGGCAAGGGGTTCCACGCACCGATAAACTCATCTTT. As protein: CALGDRGVWSFPLGQGVPRTDKLIF.

This clone was seen more than once but under ten times. A far larger clone is one base from this, pointing to a likely read error. This specimen includes other DNA sequences encoding the same CDR3. V and J are TRDV1 and TRDJ1; a weak D match, TRDD2 (5 bases). Germline matching of the DNA provided the J gene here, since TCRdb leaves it blank. Germline V gene data show CDR1 as TSWWSYY and CDR2 as QGS. The CDR3 runs to 20 residues. With 1 base removed from V and 0 bases from J, the gap between germline ends came to 24 bases. The CDR3 reads CALGEHPSKRPSDHTDKLIF. CDR3 nucleotide sequence: TGTGCTCTTGGGGAACACCCTTCGAAGCGTCCTTCAGACCACACCGATAAACTCATCTTT.

The chain has TRDV2 and TRDJ1; no firm D call. Because TCRdb records no J gene, it was assigned here through a match of the DNA to germline. V was shortened by 0 bases and J by 0 bases, with 16 bases between the two germline ends. In germline, CDR1 is GEAIGNYY, CDR2 EKD. This CDR3 comprises 17 residues. This chain's CDR3 is CACDTVGTWRDTDKLIF. The CDR3 nucleotides read TGTGCCTGTGACACCGTGGGTACCTGGAGGGACACCGATAAACTCATCTTT.

As for this clone: The protein recorded in TCRdb matches a much larger clone and deviates from this DNA's translation at residue 15, suggesting a read error; the protein here is obtained by translating the DNA. No J gene call was made, and the V gene is TRDV2; TRDD3 reflects the table's D call only, with no check against the DNA. The length of the CDR3 is 17 residues. CDR1 and CDR2 (germline): GEAIGNYY, EKD. The CDR3 sequence: CACVDTIGAWDTRQTFF. The CDR3 DNA is TGTGCCTGTGTGGATACGATCGGAGCCTGGGACACCCGACAGACGTTTTTC.

A word on this clone: A far more abundant clone sits one base away, making this likely a read error. Other DNA variants within this sample encode the same CDR3. This chain links TRDV1 with TRDJ1; 10 bases agree with TRDD3. Germline V gene data show CDR1 as TSWWSYY and CDR2 as QGS. The CDR3 consists of 19 residues. CDR3 in amino acids: CALGELDLILLGDTDKLIF. Written as DNA, the CDR3 is TGTGCTCTGGGGGAACTAGACCTAATTCTACTGGGGGATACCGATAAACTCATCTTT.

Concerning this clone itself: Since a far larger clone is one base different, this is likely a read error. The sample holds other DNA sequences that translate to the same CDR3. The chain couples TRDV2 to TRDJ1; TRDD3 aligns across 10 bases. In the absence of a J gene in TCRdb, the DNA was matched to germline to assign it here. Germline V gives CDR1 GEAIGNYY, CDR2 EKD. The CDR3 extends over 23 amino acids. As DNA, the CDR3 is TGTGCCTGTGGCAAACACTTCCTAATGAGGGGGATACGCTCCCGGGGTTGCACCGACAAACTCATCTTT. Amino acid sequence: CACGKHFLMRGIRSRGCTDKLIF.

This clone was counted a few times. TCRdb's protein, taken from a much larger clone, differs from this DNA's translation at residue 17, likely owing to a read error; the protein displayed comes from the DNA. V gene TRDV1 was called; the J gene was not; the table assigns TRDD3, which was not confirmed against the DNA. The germline gives CDR1 TSWWSYY, CDR2 QGS. The CDR3 has 18 residues. CDR3 amino acids: CALGVSSFLRGYTDKLTF. CDR3 sequence (DNA): TGTGCTCTTGGGGTTTCTTCTTTCCTACGGGGGTACACCGATAAACTCACCTTT.

The table lists this clone with many counts. The CDR3 loop reads CACDTIRTGGYDSWDTRQMFF. DNA for the CDR3: TGTGCCTGTGACACGATTCGTACTGGGGGATACGACTCCTGGGACACCCGACAGATGTTTTTC. V usage is TRDV2 and J usage is TRDJ3, with 13 nucleotides matching TRDD3. This CDR3 region has 21 residues. Losses at the gene ends were 1 base for V and 0 bases for J; bases not matched to a gene: 8. CDR1 GEAIGNYY and CDR2 EKD come from the germline V gene.

This clone was detected only a few times. TCRdb has a much larger clone's protein, which differs at residue 8 from the translation of this DNA, likely because of a read error; what is shown is the protein translated from the DNA. The V and J genes are TRDV2 and TRDJ1; TRDD3 matches 7 bases. Germline matching of the DNA provided the J gene here, since TCRdb leaves it blank. Trimming at V came to 3 bases and at J to 2 bases, leaving 11 bases not matched to a gene. The length of the CDR3 is 16 residues. Germline V lookup: CDR1 GEAIGNYY, CDR2 EKD. The DNA of the CDR3 is TGTGCCTGTGACGTTCTGGGGGGTTTTGGGACCGATAAACTCATCTTT. Residues: CACDVLGGFGTDKLIF.

To note about this clone: A read error likely explains this, since a far larger clone differs by one base. In the same sample, other DNA sequences code for this CDR3. The rearrangement uses TRDV3 and TRDJ1; D may correspond to TRDD2 or TRDD3 (8 bases each). There are 26 residues in the CDR3. Germline V gene lookup returns CDR1 TVYSNPD and CDR2 GDNSRS (reference sequence). The CDR3 protein is CAFGGKPTFLAGGSYSDPPYTDKLIF. The CDR3 nucleotides are TGTGCTTTTGGGGGGAAACCCACCTTCCTAGCTGGGGGAAGTTATTCAGACCCTCCGTACACCGATAAACTCATCTTT.